Following are 20 T cell receptor beta chains from one sample sequenced in a study of CD8 T cells in Susac syndrome. RNA, at 0.5 to 1 ug, was reverse transcribed with random hexamers. TCRdb analysed the immunoSEQ multiplex PCR reads with MiXCR anew, one entry per CDR3 protein. Of 100,000 or so distinct CDR3 sequences in the sample, about nine tenths were seen once. Sequencing used CD4+ T cells from PBMCs. The receptors come from a human donor in good health.

The chain carries TRBV7-2 and TRBJ2-5; tentatively, D is TRBD2 (6 bases). CDR1 is SGHTA and CDR2 is FQGNSA in the germline V gene. The CDR3 totals 17 residues. The germline V and J ends were trimmed by 2 bases and 4 bases, with 20 bases remaining between them. For the CDR3, the DNA is TGTGCCAGCAGCTTATCTGCCGGACGGTGGAGGGGAGAGACCCAGTACTTC. Protein sequence: CASSLSAGRWRGETQYF.

The chain recombines TRBV5-1 with TRBJ2-3, with 10 bases fitting TRBD2. V trimming: 1 base; J trimming: 3 bases; junction bases outside the gene matches: 5. Germline values: CDR1 SGHRS, CDR2 YFSETQ. This CDR3 spans 16 amino acids. CDR3 in amino acids: CASSLLAGVGTDTQYF. The CDR3 bases are TGCGCCAGCAGCTTGCTAGCGGGAGTCGGGACAGATACGCAGTATTTT.

The chain is built from TRBV12-2 and TRBJ1-1; the D segment call TRBD1 is taken from the table without a DNA check. TRBV12-2 is recorded as a pseudogene. The CDR3 consists of 16 residues. Written as DNA, the CDR3 is TGTGCAAGTCGCCTATGGGGGGTGCGGGCAGACACTGAAGCTTTCTTT. Protein sequence: CASRLWGVRADTEAFF.

The chain uses TRBV13 and TRBJ1-1, with 12 bases fitting TRBD1. V shed 5 bases, J shed 6 bases, and the junction held 13 bases outside the gene matches. This CDR3 comprises 17 residues. Germline CDR1 is PRHDT and CDR2 is FYEKMQ (reference sequence). CDR3 residues: CASSRRIRDRGPSEAFF. The DNA for the CDR3 is TGTGCCAGCAGCCGCCGAATCCGGGACAGGGGGCCCTCTGAAGCTTTCTTT. The variable domain in full, completed from reference TRBV13 and TRBJ1-1, reads AAGVIQSPRHLIKEKRETATLKCYPIPRHDTVYWYQQGPGQDPQFLISFYEKMQSDKGSIPDRFSAQQFSDYHSELNMSSLELGDSALYFCASSRRIRDRGPSEAFFGQGTRLTVV.

The chain recombines TRBV6-1 with TRBJ2-7; D not resolved. Germline V lookup: CDR1 MNHNS, CDR2 SASEGT. V lost 2 bases and J 1 base, leaving 6 bases between the germline ends. This CDR3 is 13 amino acids long. CDR3 region: CASSEWRSYEQYF. CDR3 nucleotide sequence: TGTGCCAGCAGTGAATGGCGATCCTACGAGCAGTACTTC.

The table lists this clonotype with a count of one. The chain recombines TRBV20-1 with TRBJ2-4; D is possibly TRBD1 (6 bases). Per germline, CDR1 DFQATT and CDR2 SNEGSKA (reference sequence). V lost 6 bases to trimming and J lost 1 base, with 22 bases between them. The CDR3 length is 17 residues. DNA of the CDR3: TGCAGTGCCGAAACAGGGACCCAACGCCGCGCCAAAAACATTCAGTACTTC. Amino acids: CSAETGTQRRAKNIQYF.

The chain joins TRBV27 to TRBJ2-1; D not resolved. The length of the CDR3 is 13 residues. Germline V lookup: CDR1 MNHEY, CDR2 SMNVEV (reference sequence). V lost 5 bases, J lost 2 bases, and 7 bases lay in between. The CDR3 here is CASSIAPYNEQFF. The DNA for the CDR3 is TGTGCCAGCAGTATAGCCCCCTACAATGAGCAGTTCTTC.

The chain recombines TRBV27 with TRBJ1-6; tentatively, D is TRBD1 (6 bases). The germline gives CDR1 MNHEY, CDR2 SMNVEV (reference sequence). CDR3 size: 15 residues. V dropped 5 bases and J dropped 7 bases, with 15 bases sitting between them. CDR3 nucleotide sequence: TGTGCCAGCAGTACTAACCAGGGGATGAATTCACCCCTCCACTTT. Encoded protein: CASSTNQGMNSPLHF.

CDR3 in DNA: TGTGCCAGCAGCGTAGGGAGTTTGGGCAATCAGCCCCAGCATTTT. Encoded protein: CASSVGSLGNQPQHF. The chain joins TRBV9 to TRBJ1-5, with D unclear. Germline lookup yields CDR1 SGDLS and CDR2 YYNGEE. Trimming stripped 0 bases from V and 2 bases from J, with 9 bases between. The CDR3 length is 15 residues. The full variable domain, with the rest looked up from reference TRBV9 and TRBJ1-5, is DSGVTQTPKHLITATGQRVTLRCSPRSGDLSVYWYQQSLDQGLQFLIQYYNGEERAKGNILERFSAQQFPDLHSELNLSSLELGDSALYFCASSVGSLGNQPQHFGDGTRLSIL.

V usage is TRBV5-1 and J usage is TRBJ2-5; TRBD2 might be the D (5 bases). Germline CDR1 is SGHRS and CDR2 is YFSETQ. Trimming took 0 bases from V and 2 from J, leaving 8 bases between them. CDR3 length equals 14 residues. The DNA for the CDR3 is TGCGCCAGCAGCTTGGAGCGGCCTCAAGAGACCCAGTACTTC. It translates to CASSLERPQETQYF. Variable domain in full (rest from reference TRBV5-1 and TRBJ2-5): KAGVTQTPRYLIKTRGQQVTLSCSPISGHRSVSWYQQTPGQGLQFLFEYFSETQRNKGNFPGRFSGRQFSNSRSEMNVSTLELGDSALYLCASSLERPQETQYFGPGTRLLVL.

The chain carries TRBV5-6 and TRBJ1-1; D is uncertain. Between the trimmed V and J ends, which lost 1 base and 1 base, there was a span of 14 bases. This CDR3 has 16 residues. Germline CDR1 SGHDT, CDR2 YYEEEE. CDR3 in DNA: TGTGCCAGCAGCTTGAATGCGGGGTACAGGAACACTGAAGCTTTCTTT. Its translation: CASSLNAGYRNTEAFF. The whole variable domain, filled in from reference TRBV5-6 and TRBJ1-1, reads DAGVTQSPTHLIKTRGQQVTLRCSPKSGHDTVSWYQQALGQGPQFIFQYYEEEERQRGNFPDRFSGHQFPNYSSELNVNALLLGDSALYLCASSLNAGYRNTEAFFGQGTRLTVV.

This rearrangement joins TRBV6-2 or TRBV6-3 to TRBJ2-1; 11 bases match TRBD2. Germline CDR1 is MNHEY and CDR2 is SVGEGT. The length of the CDR3 is 15 residues. V lost 5 bases to trimming and J lost 6 bases; unmatched junction nucleotides: 6. The CDR3 region has the DNA TGTGCCAGCAGTCTACTAGCGGGAGTAAGCAATGAGCAGTTCTTC. Amino acids: CASSLLAGVSNEQFF.

This rearrangement joins TRBV4-3 to TRBJ2-1; the match to TRBD2 covers 8 bases. The CDR3 length is 13 residues. In germline, CDR1 is LGHNA, CDR2 YSLEER. The trim removed 0 bases at V and 9 bases at J, leaving 1 base unmatched. The DNA of the CDR3 is TGCGCCAGCAGCCAAGAGGGACTAGGTGAGCAGTTCTTC. It encodes CASSQEGLGEQFF.

The CDR3 is CASSPWDRTFYEQYF. The CDR3 DNA reads as TGTGCCAGCTCACCATGGGACAGGACATTCTACGAGCAGTACTTC. The chain recombines TRBV18 with TRBJ2-7, with TRBD1 matching 8 bases. CDR3 length: 15 residues. Germline CDR1 is KGHSH and CDR2 is LQKENI. The V and J ends lost 2 bases and 3 bases, in that order; junction bases with no gene match: 6. The full variable domain, with the rest looked up from reference TRBV18 and TRBJ2-7, is NAGVMQNPRHLVRRRGQEARLRCSPMKGHSHVYWYRQLPEEGLKFMVYLQKENIIDESGMPKERFSAEFPKEGPSILRIQQVVRGDSAAYFCASSPWDRTFYEQYFGPGTRLTVT.

The rearrangement joins TRBV27 to TRBJ2-7; TRBD1 aligns across 7 bases. Germline CDR1 MNHEY, CDR2 SMNVEV (reference sequence). Trimming took 5 bases from V and 3 from J; bases not matched to a gene: 10. The CDR3 runs 15 residues. CDR3: CASSKLGTANYEQYF. The DNA for the CDR3 is TGTGCCAGCAGTAAACTCGGGACAGCAAACTACGAGCAGTACTTC.

Here the CDR3 DNA reads TGTGCCAGCAGACCCCCCTCTCGGAACACTGAAGCTTTCTTT. It specifies CASRPPSRNTEAFF. The chain joins TRBV28 to TRBJ1-1; D is unclear. Trimming left V 6 bases short and J 1 base short, with 12 bases between. This CDR3 has 14 residues. CDR1 is MDHEN and CDR2 is SYDVKM in the germline V gene. The full variable domain, its missing parts supplied by reference TRBV28 and TRBJ1-1, is DVKVTQSSRYLVKRTGEKVFLECVQDMDHENMFWYRQDPGLGLRLIYFSYDVKMKEKGDIPEGYSVSREKKERFSLILESASTNQTSMYLCASRPPSRNTEAFFGQGTRLTVV.

The gene calls are TRBV6-2 or TRBV6-3 and TRBJ1-2; 7 bases are a match to TRBD1. Germline V gene lookup returns CDR1 MNHEY and CDR2 SVGEGT. The length of the CDR3 is 13 residues. The ends lost 5 bases at V and 7 bases at J; junction bases unmatched: 7. CDR3 bases: TGTGCCAGCAGTCCCCGGACAGGATTTGGCTACACCTTC. Amino acids: CASSPRTGFGYTF.

DNA of the CDR3: TGTGCCAGCAGCCTAGCGGGGCCTAACACCGGGGAGCTGTTTTTT. It is translated as CASSLAGPNTGELFF. The gene calls are TRBV11-2 and TRBJ2-2, with 9 bases fitting TRBD2. The germline V gene encodes CDR1 SGHAT and CDR2 FQNNGV. The CDR3 spans 15 residues. V was clipped by 5 bases and J by 2 bases; unmatched bases: 3.

V and J are TRBV19 and TRBJ1-1; D unclear. From germline, CDR1 is LNHDA and CDR2 SQIVND (reference sequence). The CDR3 consists of 13 residues. V shed 3 bases and J shed 11 bases, with 16 bases lying between them. The CDR3 nucleotides are TGTGCCAGTAGTATTGTGGGTGCGGGTGAGGCTTTCTTT. Protein sequence: CASSIVGAGEAFF.

A remark on this clonotype: The CDR3 end shows no conserved phenylalanine or tryptophan, and so a read error is likely. The chain links TRBV7-9 to TRBJ2-1, with D unresolved. Trimming pared 4 bases from V and 0 bases from J, leaving 10 bases between. Germline loops: CDR1 SEHNR, CDR2 FQNEAQ (reference sequence). This CDR3 spans 15 amino acids. This chain's CDR3 is CASSSYSSSYNEQFL. CDR3 DNA: TGTGCCAGCAGCTCTTATTCGAGCTCCTACAATGAGCAGTTCCTC.